This entry is about one TCR beta chain. This sample stems from a study of T cell changes during pregnancy in multiple sclerosis. Profiling relied on immunoSEQ multiplex PCR, and the TCRdb table lists in-frame clones only, not all of them. The sample yields 100,000 or so clones, about nine tenths seen once. Germline V gene sequence: CDR1 ENHRY, CDR2 SYGVKD. Losses at the gene ends were 5 bases for V and 11 bases for J; bases not matched to a gene: 10. This CDR3 spans 13 amino acids. The input for sequencing was peripheral blood, taken in the second trimester of pregnancy. The chain has TRBV10-3 and TRBJ1-1; TRBD1 agrees at 8 bases. This receptor was identified in a female donor with multiple sclerosis, enrolled in a pregnancy study. CDR3 in amino acids: CAISQDRARFAFF. CDR3 coding DNA: TGTGCCATCAGTCAGGACAGGGCCCGTTTTGCTTTCTTT.